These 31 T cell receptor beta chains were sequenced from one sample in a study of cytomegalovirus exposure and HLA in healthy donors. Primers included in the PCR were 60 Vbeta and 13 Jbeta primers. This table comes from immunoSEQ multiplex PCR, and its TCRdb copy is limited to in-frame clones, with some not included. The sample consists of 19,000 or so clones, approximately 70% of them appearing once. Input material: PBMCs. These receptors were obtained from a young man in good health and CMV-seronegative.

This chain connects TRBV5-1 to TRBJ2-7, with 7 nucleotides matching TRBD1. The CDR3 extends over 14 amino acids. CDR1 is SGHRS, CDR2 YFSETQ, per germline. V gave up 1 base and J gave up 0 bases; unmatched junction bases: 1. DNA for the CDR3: TGCGCCAGCAGCTTGACAGGGGACTCCTACGAGCAGTACTTC. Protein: CASSLTGDSYEQYF.

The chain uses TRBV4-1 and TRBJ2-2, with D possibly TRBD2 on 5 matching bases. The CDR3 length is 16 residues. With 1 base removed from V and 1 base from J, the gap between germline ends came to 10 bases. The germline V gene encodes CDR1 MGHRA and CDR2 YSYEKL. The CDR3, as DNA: TGCGCCAGCAGCCAAGTGTGGGGAGAGAACACCGGGGAGCTGTTTTTT. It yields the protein CASSQVWGENTGELFF.

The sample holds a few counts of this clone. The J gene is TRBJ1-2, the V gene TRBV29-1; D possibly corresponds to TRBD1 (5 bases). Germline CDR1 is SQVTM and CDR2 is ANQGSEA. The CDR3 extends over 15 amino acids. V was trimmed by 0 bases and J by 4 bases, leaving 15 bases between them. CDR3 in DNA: TGCAGCGTTGAAGATCCGGGCAGGGAGGTCTATGGCTACACCTTC. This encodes CSVEDPGREVYGYTF.

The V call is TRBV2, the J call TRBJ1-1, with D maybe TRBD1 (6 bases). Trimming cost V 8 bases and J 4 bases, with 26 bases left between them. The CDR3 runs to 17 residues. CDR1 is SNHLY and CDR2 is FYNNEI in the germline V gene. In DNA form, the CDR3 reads TGTGCCAGCGGCGTACCGGGACAAGGAACGATGAGCACTGAAGCTTTCTTT. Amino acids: CASGVPGQGTMSTEAFF.

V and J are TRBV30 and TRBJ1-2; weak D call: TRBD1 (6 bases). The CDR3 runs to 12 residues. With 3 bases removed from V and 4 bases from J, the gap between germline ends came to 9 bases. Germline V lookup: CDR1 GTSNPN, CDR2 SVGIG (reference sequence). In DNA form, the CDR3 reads TGTGCCTGGAGGACAGGCTTCTATGGCTACACCTTC. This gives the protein CAWRTGFYGYTF. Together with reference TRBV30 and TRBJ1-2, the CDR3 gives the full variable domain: SQTIHQWPATLVQPVGSPLSLECTVEGTSNPNLYWYRQAAGRGLQLLFYSVGIGQISSEVPQNLSASRPQDRQFILSSKKLLLSDSGFYLCAWRTGFYGYTFGSGTRLTVV.

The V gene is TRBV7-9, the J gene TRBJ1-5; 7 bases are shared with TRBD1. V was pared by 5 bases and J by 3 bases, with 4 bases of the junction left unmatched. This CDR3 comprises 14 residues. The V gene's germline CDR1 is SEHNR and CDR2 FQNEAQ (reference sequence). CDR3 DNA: TGTGCCAGCAGCAGGGGACAGCTCAATCAGCCCCAGCATTTT. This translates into CASSRGQLNQPQHF.

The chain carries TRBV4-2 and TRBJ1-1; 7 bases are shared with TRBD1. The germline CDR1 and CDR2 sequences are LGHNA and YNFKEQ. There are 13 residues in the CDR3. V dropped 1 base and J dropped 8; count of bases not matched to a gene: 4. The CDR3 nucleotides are TGTGCCAGCAGCCAAGGCGACAGGGCAGAAGCTTTCTTT. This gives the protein CASSQGDRAEAFF.

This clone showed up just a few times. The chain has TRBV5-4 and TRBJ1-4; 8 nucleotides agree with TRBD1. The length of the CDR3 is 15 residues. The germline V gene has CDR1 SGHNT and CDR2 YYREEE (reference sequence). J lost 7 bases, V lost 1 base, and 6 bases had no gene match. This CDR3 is CASSLSTGGSEKLFF. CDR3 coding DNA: TGTGCCAGCAGCTTGAGTACAGGGGGAAGTGAAAAACTGTTTTTT.

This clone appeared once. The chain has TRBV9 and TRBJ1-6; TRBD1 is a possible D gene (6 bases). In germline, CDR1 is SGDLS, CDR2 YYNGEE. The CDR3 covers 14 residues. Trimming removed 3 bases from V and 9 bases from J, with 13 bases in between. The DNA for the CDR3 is TGTGCCAGCAGCGCATCATCAGGGGTTTCACCCCTCCACTTT. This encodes CASSASSGVSPLHF.

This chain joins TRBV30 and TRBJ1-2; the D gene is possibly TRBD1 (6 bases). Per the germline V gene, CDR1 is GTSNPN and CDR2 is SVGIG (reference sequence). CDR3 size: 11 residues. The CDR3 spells CARGQLYGYTF. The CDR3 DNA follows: TGTGCACGTGGACAGCTCTATGGCTACACCTTC.

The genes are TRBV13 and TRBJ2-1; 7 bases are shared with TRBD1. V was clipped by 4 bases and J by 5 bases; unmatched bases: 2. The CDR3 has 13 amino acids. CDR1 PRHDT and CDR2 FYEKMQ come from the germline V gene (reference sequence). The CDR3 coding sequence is TGTGCCAGCAGCTCCGGACAGGACAATGAGCAGTTCTTC. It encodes CASSSGQDNEQFF.

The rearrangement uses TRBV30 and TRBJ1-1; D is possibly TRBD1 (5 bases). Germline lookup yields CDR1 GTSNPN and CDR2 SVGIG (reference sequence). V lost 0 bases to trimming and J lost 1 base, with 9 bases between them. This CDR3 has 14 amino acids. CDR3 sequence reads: CAWSVGGGNTEAFF. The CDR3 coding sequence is TGTGCCTGGAGTGTAGGCGGGGGGAACACTGAAGCTTTCTTT.

The CDR3 is CASGGIGREPYEQYF. DNA of the CDR3: TGTGCCAGCGGTGGTATCGGGAGAGAGCCCTACGAGCAGTACTTC. The gene calls are TRBV6-1 and TRBJ2-7; D might be TRBD2 (6 bases). The CDR3 sequence is 15 residues long. CDR1 MNHNS and CDR2 SASEGT come from the germline V gene. V was pared by 8 bases and J by 2 bases, with 19 bases between.

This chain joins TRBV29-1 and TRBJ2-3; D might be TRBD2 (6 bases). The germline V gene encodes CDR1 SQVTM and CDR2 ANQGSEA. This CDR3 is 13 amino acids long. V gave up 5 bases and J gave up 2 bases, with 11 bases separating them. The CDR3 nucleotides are TGCAGCGTTTTGGGACTGTTCACAGATACGCAGTATTTT. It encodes CSVLGLFTDTQYF.

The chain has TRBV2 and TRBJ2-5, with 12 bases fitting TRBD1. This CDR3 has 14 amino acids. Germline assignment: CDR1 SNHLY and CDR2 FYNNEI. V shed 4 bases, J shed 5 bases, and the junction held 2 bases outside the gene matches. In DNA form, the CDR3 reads TGTGCCAGCAGTGGGGACAGGGGGCGGGAGACCCAGTACTTC. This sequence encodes CASSGDRGRETQYF.

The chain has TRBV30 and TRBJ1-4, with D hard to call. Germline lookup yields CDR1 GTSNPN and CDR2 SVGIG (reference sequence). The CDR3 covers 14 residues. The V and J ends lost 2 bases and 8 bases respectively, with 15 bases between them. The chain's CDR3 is CAWSRQVEREKLFF. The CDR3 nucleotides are TGTGCCTGGAGTCGGCAGGTAGAACGGGAAAAACTGTTTTTT.

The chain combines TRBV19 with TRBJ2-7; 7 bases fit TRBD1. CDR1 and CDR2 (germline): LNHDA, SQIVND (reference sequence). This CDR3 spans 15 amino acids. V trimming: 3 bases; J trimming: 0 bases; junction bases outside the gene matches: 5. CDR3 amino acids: CASSIGTDASYEQYF. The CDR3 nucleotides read TGTGCCAGTAGTATTGGGACAGACGCCTCCTACGAGCAGTACTTC.

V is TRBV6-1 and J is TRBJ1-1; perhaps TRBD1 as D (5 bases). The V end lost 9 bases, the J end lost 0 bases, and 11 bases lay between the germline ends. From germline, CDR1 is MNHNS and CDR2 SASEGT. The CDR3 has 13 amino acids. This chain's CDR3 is CASRQKMNTEAFF. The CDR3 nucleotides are TGTGCCAGTCGACAGAAAATGAACACTGAAGCTTTCTTT.

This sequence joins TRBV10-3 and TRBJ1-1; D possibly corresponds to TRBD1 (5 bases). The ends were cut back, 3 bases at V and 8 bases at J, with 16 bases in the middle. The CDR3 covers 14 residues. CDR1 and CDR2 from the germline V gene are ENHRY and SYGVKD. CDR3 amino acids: CAISEINQGGEAFF. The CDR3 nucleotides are TGTGCCATCAGTGAAATTAACCAGGGAGGGGAAGCTTTCTTT.

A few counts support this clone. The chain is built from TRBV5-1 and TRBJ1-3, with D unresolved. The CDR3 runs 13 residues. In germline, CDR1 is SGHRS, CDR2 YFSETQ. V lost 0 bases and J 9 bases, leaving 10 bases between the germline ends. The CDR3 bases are TGCGCCAGCAGCTTGGGTTTCGACACCACCATATATTTT. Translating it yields CASSLGFDTTIYF.

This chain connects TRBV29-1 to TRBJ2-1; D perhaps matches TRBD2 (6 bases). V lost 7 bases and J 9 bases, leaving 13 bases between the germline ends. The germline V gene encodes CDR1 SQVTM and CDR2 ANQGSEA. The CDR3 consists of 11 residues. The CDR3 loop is CSGTDYPEQFF. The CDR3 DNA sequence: TGCAGCGGGACGGACTACCCTGAGCAGTTCTTC.

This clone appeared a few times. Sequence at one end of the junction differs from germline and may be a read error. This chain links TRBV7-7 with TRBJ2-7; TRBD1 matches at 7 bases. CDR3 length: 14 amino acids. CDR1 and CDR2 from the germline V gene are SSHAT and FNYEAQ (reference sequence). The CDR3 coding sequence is TGTGCTAGCAGCCCTAGGGACAGCTCCTACGAGCAGTACTTC. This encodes CASSPRDSSYEQYF.

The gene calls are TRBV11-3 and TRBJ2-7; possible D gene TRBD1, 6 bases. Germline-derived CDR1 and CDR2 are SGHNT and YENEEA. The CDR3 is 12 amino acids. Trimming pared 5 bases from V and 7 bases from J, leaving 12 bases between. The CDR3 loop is CASSLQGSEQYF. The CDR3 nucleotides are TGTGCCAGCAGCCTACAGGGAAGTGAGCAGTACTTC.

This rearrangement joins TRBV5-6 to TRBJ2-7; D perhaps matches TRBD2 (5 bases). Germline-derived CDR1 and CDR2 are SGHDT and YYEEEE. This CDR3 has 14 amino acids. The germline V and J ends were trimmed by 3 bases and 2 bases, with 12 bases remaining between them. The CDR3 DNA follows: TGTGCCAGCAGCTCCCCGGACTTCACCTACGAGCAGTACTTC. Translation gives CASSSPDFTYEQYF.

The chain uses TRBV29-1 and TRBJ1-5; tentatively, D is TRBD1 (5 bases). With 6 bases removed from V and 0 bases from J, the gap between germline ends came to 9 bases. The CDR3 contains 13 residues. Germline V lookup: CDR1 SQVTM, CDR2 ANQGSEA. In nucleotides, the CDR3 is TGCAGCGTACAGGAATATAGCAATCAGCCCCAGCATTTT. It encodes CSVQEYSNQPQHF.

The CDR3 DNA reads as TGTGCCAGCAGTGAACATCTACAGAGCCATGAAGCTTTCTTT. Translation gives CASSEHLQSHEAFF. The chain carries TRBV25-1 and TRBJ1-1; D remains unclear. The CDR3 runs 14 residues. Looked up from germline, CDR1 is MGHDK and CDR2 is SYGVNS. V lost 2 bases and J lost 7, with 14 bases in between.

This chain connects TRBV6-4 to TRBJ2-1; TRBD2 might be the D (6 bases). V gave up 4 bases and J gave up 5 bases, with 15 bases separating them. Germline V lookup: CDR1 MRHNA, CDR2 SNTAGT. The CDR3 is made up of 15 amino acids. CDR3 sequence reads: CASSGQAGIHNEQFF. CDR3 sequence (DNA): TGTGCCAGCAGTGGTCAAGCGGGCATACACAATGAGCAGTTCTTC.

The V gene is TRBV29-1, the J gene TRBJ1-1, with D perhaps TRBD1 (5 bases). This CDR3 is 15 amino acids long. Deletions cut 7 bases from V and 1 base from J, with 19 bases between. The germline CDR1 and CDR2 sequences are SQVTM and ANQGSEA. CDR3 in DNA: TGCAGCGCGGCCCCATATATGCAGGGGAACACTGAAGCTTTCTTT. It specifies CSAAPYMQGNTEAFF.

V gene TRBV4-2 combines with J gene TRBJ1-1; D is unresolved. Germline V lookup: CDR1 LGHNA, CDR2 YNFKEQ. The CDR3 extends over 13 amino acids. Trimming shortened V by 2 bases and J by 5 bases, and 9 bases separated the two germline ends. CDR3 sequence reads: CASSQTSGTEAFF. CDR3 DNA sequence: TGTGCCAGCAGCCAAACATCAGGAACTGAAGCTTTCTTT.

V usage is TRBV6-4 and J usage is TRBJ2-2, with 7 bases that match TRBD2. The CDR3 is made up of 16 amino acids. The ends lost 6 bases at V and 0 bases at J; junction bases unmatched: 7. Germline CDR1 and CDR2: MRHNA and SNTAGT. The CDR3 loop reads CASRDTSASNTGELFF. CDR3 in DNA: TGTGCCAGCAGGGATACTAGCGCATCGAACACCGGGGAGCTGTTTTTT.

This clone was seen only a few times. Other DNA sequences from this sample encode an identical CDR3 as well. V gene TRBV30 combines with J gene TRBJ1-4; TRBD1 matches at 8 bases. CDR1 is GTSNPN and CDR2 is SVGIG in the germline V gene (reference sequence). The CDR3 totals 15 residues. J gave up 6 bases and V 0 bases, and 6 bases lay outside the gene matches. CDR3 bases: TGTGCCTGGAGTGTCAGGGGGCGAGTTGATGAAAAACTGTTTTTT. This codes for CAWSVRGRVDEKLFF.